The clone carrying this TCR beta chain was detected only a few times. What it binds is not known. The donors were all healthy and Caucasian. The data originate from a study of identical twins. Germline assignment: CDR1 DFQATT and CDR2 SNEGSKA (reference sequence). There are 16 residues in the CDR3. Overall study findings and caveats: For zero-insertion analyses, partial confounding could come from invariant MAIT and iNKT cells. Twins' surplus sharing was weaker for beta out-of-frame sequences.

A universal primer site arose from template switching, and cDNA bore unique molecular identifiers. TCRdb called the 5' RACE reads again in MiXCR, with one record for every CDR3 protein. Of 500,000 to 700,000 distinct CDR3 sequences listed, roughly 7.1% were seen once; the top ten hold about 1.6%. These same records also appear under a second study, on yellow fever vaccine responses in identical twins.

The clonotype was recovered from a woman between 18 and 29 years old in good health. This chain connects TRBV20-1 to TRBJ2-5; the match to TRBD2 covers 16 bases. Source material: PBMCs. Here the CDR3 DNA reads TGCAGAGCCGTGGGACTAGCGGGAGGGGGTCAAGAGACCCAGTACTTC. Protein: CRAVGLAGGGQETQYF.